The sequence of this T cell receptor (beta chain) was determined in a study of T cell repertoires in cytomegalovirus infection. Study-wide context: From public TCR beta signatures came an indication of both CMV infection and matching HLA type.

One entry per CDR3 protein results from TCRdb running MiXCR on the reads. The sample yields 150,000 to 200,000 distinct CDR3 sequences, over 25% seen once. This CDR3 comprises 14 residues. CDR1 and CDR2 (germline): SGHVS, FNYEAQ. V was trimmed by 6 bases and J by 7 bases, leaving 13 bases between them. What was sequenced was PBMCs. This sequence originates from a human donor in good health (CMV status not recorded). Some clones in this sample may be carry-over from other donors' samples. The rearrangement uses TRBV7-6 and TRBJ1-6, with a tentative D call TRBD1 (6 bases). The CDR3 DNA reads as TGTGCCAGCAGTCCCGGGACAATGAATTCACCCCTCCACTTT. Translated: CASSPGTMNSPLHF.